This section outlines one T cell receptor (beta chain) sequence together with its context. Its target antigen remains unknown. It has no much larger one-base neighbor in the sample; base qualities were not kept. The CDR3 spans 12 residues, from the cysteine through the phenylalanine. The sequence is cut down to CDR3 DNA, 36 bases in frame from base 1. Taken from the germline V gene (reference sequence), the CDR1 and CDR2 loops are LNHDA and SQIVND. Deletion took 3 bases off V and 6 bases off J, with a span of 8 bases between the germline ends. This sample was included in a study of cytotoxic CD8 clonotypes in ibrutinib-treated CLL (dated by TCRdb to the early 2020s). Study-level background: The cohort included approximately 15 treatment-naive and around 10 relapsed/refractory patients; around 17 were IGHV unmutated. Partial responses were observed in approximately 24 patients and complete responses in 2; after a median follow-up of 68 months, remission was maintained in around 14 patients and progression was observed in some twelve. Cryopreserved peripheral blood mononuclear cells were collected at three points: before therapy, at response, and at either sustained remission or disease progression. On average, each sample yielded 255,043 productive templates and tens of thousands of productive rearrangements. Of the approximately 90 participants in the trial, 26 had longitudinal samples available. All remission and progressive disease samples were collected while patients were still receiving ibrutinib. Response samples were taken after a median of around 13 months on treatment, ranging from roughly 6 to 36 months. Paper-wide results and their limitations: At ibrutinib response clonality went up, during sustained remission it held steady, and at progression it dropped back toward baseline. Sustained-remission and progressing patients did not have matched sampling times, and lymph node repertoires were not examined. Public clonotypes were rare and either contracted or stayed stable during treatment, and the rise in clonality at ibrutinib response reflected the expansion of private clonotypes. At baseline, clonality was higher than in age-matched healthy donors and showed a strong correlation with circulating CD8+ T-cell counts.

The goal of deep resolution MiSeq sequencing was a depth between 1 in 1 million and 1 in 200,000 T cells, and coverage averaged 10x per clonotype. The immunoSEQ hsTCRB Kit was used to generate TCR beta libraries. From the authors' description of their analysis: Data were analyzed with ImmunoSEQ Data Assistant and ImmunoSEQ Analyzer, with V, D and J genes assigned per IMGT definitions. Clonality, which ranges from 0 to 1, was calculated by subtracting the normalized Shannon entropy of productive rearrangement frequencies from one. Only overrepresented clonotypes making up at least 0.05% of the repertoire of each patient were included in the public clonotype analysis. About a dozen age-matched healthy donor repertoires from immuneACCESS served as clonality controls. TCRdb took over this immuneACCESS table, retaining in-frame rearrangements with V and J assigned. Such tables are incomplete; in checked studies, under half of the missing clones stem from an unresolved V gene, and the remainder is unexplained. V, J and clone size reflect that table, while D and trimming were determined from the DNA. This sample comprises 55,000 to 80,000 clones, less than 95% of them detected only once. The ten largest account for 2.5% to 3.5% of the sample.

The meaning of the sample's time point label: about a year on ibrutinib. For TCR beta library preparation, roughly 2 micrograms of genomic DNA were extracted from the cryopreserved PBMCs. Longitudinal blood samples from CLL patients receiving ibrutinib monotherapy were subjected to high-throughput TCR beta sequencing. The patients took part in an open-label, single-center phase 2 trial of ibrutinib monotherapy. The chain couples TRBV19 to TRBJ1-1; the D gene lacks a confident call. The receptor's source is a human donor with chronic lymphocytic leukemia. The specimen comprised PBMCs, sampled after 12 months of ibrutinib treatment. The encoded CDR3 is CASSIGEAEAFF. The DNA sequence follows: TGTGCCAGTAGTATCGGCGAGGCTGAAGCTTTCTTT.